Listed below are T cell receptor beta chains from one sample, sequenced in a study of technical replicates of blood from a handful of donors. Method: immunoSEQ multiplex PCR; TCRdb's copy keeps in-frame clones and lacks some. The repertoire has about 80,000 clones, roughly 97% of them found once; the top ten carry 0.15% to 0.2%. Specimen: T cells isolated from PBMCs. The receptors were gathered from a human donor in good health. The conserved cysteine and the conserved F or W are not part of the CDR3 here. A clone size is listed for some rows: how often the clone was seen (once, few, many), or a class if it is expanded.

CDR3 protein	clone size	J gene	CDR3 length	V gene
ASSYRRGGYT	-	TRBJ1-2	10	TRBV6-6
ASSLAPSSPAGELF	-	TRBJ2-2	14	TRBV11-2
ASSPGTGDYGYT	-	TRBJ1-2	12	TRBV18
ASSQGMGGWTEAF	-	TRBJ1-1	13	TRBV4-2
ASSPLKDYYEKLF	-	TRBJ1-4	13	TRBV18
ASSPGLATNYEQY	-	TRBJ2-7	13	TRBV11-2
ASSLVRGQDTEAF	-	TRBJ1-1	13	TRBV5-1
SVEISLYEQY	-	TRBJ2-7	10	TRBV29-1
ASSLPGKSSGNTIY	-	TRBJ1-3	14	TRBV5-4
ASSSRQGSGYNEQF	-	TRBJ2-1	14	TRBV7-3
ASSGNQGTYEQY	-	TRBJ2-7	12	TRBV25-1
ASGLVREEAVTGELF	-	TRBJ2-2	15	TRBV12-5
ASSPGTGGRQPQH	-	TRBJ1-5	13	TRBV6-6
ASSFGQYSNQPQH	-	TRBJ1-5	13	TRBV6-1
ASGGQGVTNEKLF	-	TRBJ1-4	13	TRBV27
ASSTWPTGELH	-	TRBJ2-7	11	TRBV5-5
ASSLGGRSGEKLF	once	TRBJ1-4	13	TRBV28
ASSLGTGGRDIQY	-	TRBJ2-4	13	TRBV7-9
ASTGQNNEQF	-	TRBJ2-1	10	TRBV27
ATNRGLTNYGYT	-	TRBJ1-2	12	TRBV15
ASSPTGIYGYT	-	TRBJ1-2	11	TRBV7-9
ASSHPGGYQETQY	-	TRBJ2-5	13	TRBV11-2
ASSIVGVDSPLH	-	TRBJ1-6	12	TRBV19
ASSTEQGSQPQH	once	TRBJ1-5	12	TRBV27
ASSPGNTIY	-	TRBJ1-3	9	TRBV11-3
AWSVTEAPYNEQF	-	TRBJ2-1	13	TRBV30
ASKVRGSNQPQH	-	TRBJ1-5	12	TRBV28
ASSLVKGRGQETQY	-	TRBJ2-5	14	TRBV28